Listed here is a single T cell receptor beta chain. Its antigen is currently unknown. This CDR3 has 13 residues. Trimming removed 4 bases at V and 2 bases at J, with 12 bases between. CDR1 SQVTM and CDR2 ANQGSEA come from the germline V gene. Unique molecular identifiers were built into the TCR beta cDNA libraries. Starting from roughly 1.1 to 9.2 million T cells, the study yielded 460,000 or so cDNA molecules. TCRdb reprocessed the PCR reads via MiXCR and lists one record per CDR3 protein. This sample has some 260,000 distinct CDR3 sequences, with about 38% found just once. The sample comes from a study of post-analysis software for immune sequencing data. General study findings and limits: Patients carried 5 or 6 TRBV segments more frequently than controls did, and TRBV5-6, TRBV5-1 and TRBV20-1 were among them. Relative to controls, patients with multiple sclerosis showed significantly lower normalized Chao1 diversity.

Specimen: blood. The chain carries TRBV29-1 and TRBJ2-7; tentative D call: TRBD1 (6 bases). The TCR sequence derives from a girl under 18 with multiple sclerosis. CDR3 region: CSVGVDRAYEQYF. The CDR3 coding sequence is TGCAGCGTTGGAGTGGACAGAGCCTACGAGCAGTACTTC.